The clone carrying this T cell receptor beta chain was picked up many times. Antigen unknown. These data belong to a study of identical twins. Study results and limitations: Out-of-frame TCR alpha sharing in monozygotic twins exceeded recombination model predictions.

TCRdb redid the calling of the 5' RACE reads with MiXCR, one entry per CDR3 protein. The table lists 350,000 or so distinct CDR3 sequences, roughly 9% of them singletons. CDR3 length: 13 residues. V was cut by 3 bases and J by 4 bases, with 7 bases left in between. The V gene's germline CDR1 is SQVTM and CDR2 ANQGSEA. The receptor comes from a woman in her 50s in good health. The chain joins TRBV29-1 to TRBJ2-6; no reliable D call. Source material: naive T cells sorted from blood. The CDR3: CSVDRPGANVLTF. DNA for the CDR3: TGCAGCGTTGACAGGCCCGGGGCCAACGTCCTGACTTTC.